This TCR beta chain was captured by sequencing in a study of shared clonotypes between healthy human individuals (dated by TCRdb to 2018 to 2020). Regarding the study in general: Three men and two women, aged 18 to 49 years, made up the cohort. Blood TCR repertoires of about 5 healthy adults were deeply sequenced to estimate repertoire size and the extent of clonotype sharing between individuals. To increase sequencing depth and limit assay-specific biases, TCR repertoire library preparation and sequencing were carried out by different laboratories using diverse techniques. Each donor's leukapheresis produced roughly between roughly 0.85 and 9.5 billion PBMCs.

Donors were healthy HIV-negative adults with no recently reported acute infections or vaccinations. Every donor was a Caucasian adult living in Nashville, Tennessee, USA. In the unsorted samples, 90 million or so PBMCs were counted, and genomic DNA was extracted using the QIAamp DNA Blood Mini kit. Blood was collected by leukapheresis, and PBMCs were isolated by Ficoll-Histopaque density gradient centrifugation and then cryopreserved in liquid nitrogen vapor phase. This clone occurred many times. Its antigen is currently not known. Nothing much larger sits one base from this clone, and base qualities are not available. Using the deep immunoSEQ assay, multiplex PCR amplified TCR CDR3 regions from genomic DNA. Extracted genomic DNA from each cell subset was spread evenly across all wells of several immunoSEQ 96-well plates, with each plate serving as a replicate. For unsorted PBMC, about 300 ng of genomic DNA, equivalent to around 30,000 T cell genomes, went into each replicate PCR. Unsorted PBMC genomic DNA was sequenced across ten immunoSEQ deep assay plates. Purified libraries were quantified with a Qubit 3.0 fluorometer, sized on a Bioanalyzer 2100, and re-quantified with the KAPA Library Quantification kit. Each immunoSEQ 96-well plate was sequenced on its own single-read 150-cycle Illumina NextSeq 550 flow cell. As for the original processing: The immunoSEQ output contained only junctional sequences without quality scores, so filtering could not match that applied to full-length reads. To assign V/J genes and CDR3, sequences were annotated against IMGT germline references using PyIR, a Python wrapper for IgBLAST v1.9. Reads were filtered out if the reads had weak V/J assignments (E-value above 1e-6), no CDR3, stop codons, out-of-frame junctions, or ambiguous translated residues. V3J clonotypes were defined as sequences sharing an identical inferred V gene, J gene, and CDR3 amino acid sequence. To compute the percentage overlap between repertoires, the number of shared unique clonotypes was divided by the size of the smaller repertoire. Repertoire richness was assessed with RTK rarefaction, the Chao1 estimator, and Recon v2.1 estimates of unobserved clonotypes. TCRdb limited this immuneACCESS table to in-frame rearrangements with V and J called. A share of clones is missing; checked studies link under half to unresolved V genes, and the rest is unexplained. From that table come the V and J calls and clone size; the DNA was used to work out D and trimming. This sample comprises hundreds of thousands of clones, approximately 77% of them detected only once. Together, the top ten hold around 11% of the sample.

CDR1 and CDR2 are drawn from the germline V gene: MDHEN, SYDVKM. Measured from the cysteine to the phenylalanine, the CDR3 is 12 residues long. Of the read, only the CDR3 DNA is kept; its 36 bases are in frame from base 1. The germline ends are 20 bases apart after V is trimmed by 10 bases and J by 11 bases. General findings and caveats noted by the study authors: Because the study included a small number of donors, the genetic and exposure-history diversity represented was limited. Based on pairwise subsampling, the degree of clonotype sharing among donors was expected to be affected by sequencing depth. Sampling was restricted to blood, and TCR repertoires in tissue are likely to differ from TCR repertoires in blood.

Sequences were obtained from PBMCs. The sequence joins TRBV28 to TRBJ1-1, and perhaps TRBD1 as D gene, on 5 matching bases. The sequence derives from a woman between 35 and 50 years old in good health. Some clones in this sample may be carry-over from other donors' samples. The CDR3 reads CATNLPGTGAFF. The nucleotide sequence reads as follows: TGTGCCACCAACCTACCCGGGACCGGTGCTTTCTTT. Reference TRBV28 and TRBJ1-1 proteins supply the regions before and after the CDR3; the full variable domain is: DVKVTQSSRYLVKRTGEKVFLECVQDMDHENMFWYRQDPGLGLRLIYFSYDVKMKEKGDIPEGYSVSREKKERFSLILESASTNQTSMYLCATNLPGTGAFFGQGTRLTVV.